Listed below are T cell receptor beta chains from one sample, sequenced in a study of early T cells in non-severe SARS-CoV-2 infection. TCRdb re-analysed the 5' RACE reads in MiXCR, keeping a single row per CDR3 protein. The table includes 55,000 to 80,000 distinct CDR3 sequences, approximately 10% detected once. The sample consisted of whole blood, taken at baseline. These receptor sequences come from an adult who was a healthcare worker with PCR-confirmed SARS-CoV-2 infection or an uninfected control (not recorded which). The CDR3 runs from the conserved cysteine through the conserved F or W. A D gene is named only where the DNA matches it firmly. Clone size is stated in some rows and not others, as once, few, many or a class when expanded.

TGTGCCATCAGTGGTCGGGGAGATGGCTACACCTTC CAISGRGDGYTF TRBJ1-2 NA 12 TRBV10-3 few
TGCGCCAGCAGCTTGTTTCCGGGGGCAATGGACTATGGCTACACCTTC CASSLFPGAMDYGYTF TRBJ1-2 NA 16 TRBV5-1 NA
TGTGCCAGCAGTTACACCGGACAGGGTGGCACTGAAGCTTTCTTT CASSYTGQGGTEAFF TRBJ1-1 TRBD1 15 TRBV6-6 many
TGTGCCAGCAGGGTTGCGCGGGTGCAGTATTTT CASRVARVQYF TRBJ2-3 NA 11 TRBV11-2 few
TGTGCCAGCAGTTCTGCCCTAGGGGGGTTAGTATTACGGCAGTTCTTC CASSSALGGLVLRQFF TRBJ2-1 NA 16 TRBV6-2/TRBV6-3 few
TGCGCCAGCAGCCAAGGGGGGGCGCGGGAATCCAAAAACATTCAGTACTTC CASSQGGARESKNIQYF TRBJ2-4 NA 17 TRBV4-1 few
TGTGCCAGCAGCCATGCCACTAGCGGGGGGGCGATGTTTTTT CASSHATSGGAMFF TRBJ2-2 TRBD2 14 TRBV14 NA
TGCGCCAGCGCCGAGGGACCCAGCACAGATACGCAGTATTTT CASAEGPSTDTQYF TRBJ2-3 NA 14 TRBV5-1 many
TGCGCCAGCAGCCAAGATCTCAATCAGCCCCAGCATTTT CASSQDLNQPQHF TRBJ1-5 NA 13 TRBV4-3 few
TGTGCCAGCAGCCACGATGGGAGCGGGATAGTCTTCAATGAGCAGTTCTTC CASSHDGSGIVFNEQFF TRBJ2-1 TRBD2 17 TRBV7-6 NA
TGTGCCAGCACTGGGACGGAGAACACCGGGGAGCTGTTTTTT CASTGTENTGELFF TRBJ2-2 NA 14 TRBV28 few
TGTGCCAGCAGCCAAGGTATCTATGGCTACACCTTC CASSQGIYGYTF TRBJ1-2 NA 12 TRBV3-1 NA
TGTGCCATCAGTGCGGGGACAGTAGCTAACTATGGCTACACCTTC CAISAGTVANYGYTF TRBJ1-2 TRBD1 15 TRBV10-3 few
TGCGCCAGCAGCTTGGACACAGGGTTTTCAGATACGCAGTATTTT CASSLDTGFSDTQYF TRBJ2-3 NA 15 TRBV5-1 NA
TGCAGTGCTAGTGGCCTCCGGGGGTACAATGAGCAGTTCTTC CSASGLRGYNEQFF TRBJ2-1 NA 14 TRBV20-1 few
TGCAGCGTTGAAGGTGGCAGGGGTTTCACAGATACGCAGTATTTT CSVEGGRGFTDTQYF TRBJ2-3 NA 15 TRBV29-1 NA
TGTGCCAGCGACGCCGGGGAGCTGTTTTTT CASDAGELFF TRBJ2-2 NA 10 TRBV7-8 many
TGTGCCAGCAGTTTACGTCGGGCGGCGGGAGGGCCAGAGACCCAGTACTTC CASSLRRAAGGPETQYF TRBJ2-5 TRBD2 17 TRBV27 few
TGCGCCAGCAGCCTCCACAGGGATAGCAATCAGCCCCAGCATTTT CASSLHRDSNQPQHF TRBJ1-5 NA 15 TRBV4-1 NA
TGCAGCGTTGACAGGCTGCAAGAGACCCAGTACTTC CSVDRLQETQYF TRBJ2-5 NA 12 TRBV29-1 many
TGCAGCGCCATGGGAGCCACAGATACGCAGTATTTT CSAMGATDTQYF TRBJ2-3 NA 12 TRBV29-1 few
TGTGCCAGCAGTCAAGGATCGGGCGGTCAGCCCCAGCATTTT CASSQGSGGQPQHF TRBJ1-5 NA 14 TRBV12-3/TRBV12-4 many
TGCAGTGCTAGGGGACTAGCGGGACCCTACGAGCAGTACTTC CSARGLAGPYEQYF TRBJ2-7 TRBD2 14 TRBV20-1 NA
TGCAGCGTTGGAGGTCCGGGGCCCCAGCATTTT CSVGGPGPQHF TRBJ1-5 NA 11 TRBV29-1 few
TGTGCCAGCAGCGGGAGACAGGGGACGAGCACAGATACGCAGTATTTT CASSGRQGTSTDTQYF TRBJ2-3 TRBD1 16 TRBV9 NA
TGTGCCAGCAGCCCCCGTGGTAGGGGTCGCACTGAAGCTTTCTTT CASSPRGRGRTEAFF TRBJ1-1 NA 15 TRBV9 NA
TGTGCCAGCAGCTTGGCCCCGATGTACGGTTCACCCCTCTACTTT CASSLAPMYGSPLYF TRBJ1-6 NA 15 TRBV5-5 NA
TGTGCCAGCAGCTTAGGAATAGCGCCCAATTCACCCCTCCACTTT CASSLGIAPNSPLHF TRBJ1-6 NA 15 TRBV7-9 many
TGCAGTGCTAACAGTATAGCGGGGGTGTTCAATGAGCAGTTCTTC CSANSIAGVFNEQFF TRBJ2-1 TRBD2 15 TRBV20-1 few
TGTGCCAGCAGGAAGGGGGCCTATGGCTACACCTTC CASRKGAYGYTF TRBJ1-2 TRBD1 12 TRBV7-9 few
TGCAGTGTAAGACATAGAGACACCATATATTTT CSVRHRDTIYF TRBJ1-3 NA 11 TRBV20-1 many
TGTGCCAGCAGCCCCAAACTAGCGGGGGGGCCTCCCTTGGAGCAGTACTTC CASSPKLAGGPPLEQYF TRBJ2-7 TRBD2 17 TRBV6-6 many
TGCGCCAGCAGCCAATTGGGAATCGCAACTAATGAAAAACTGTTTTTT CASSQLGIATNEKLFF TRBJ1-4 NA 16 TRBV4-1 NA
TGTGCCAGCCTCCACGGGACGGAGTACAATGAGCAGTTCTTC CASLHGTEYNEQFF TRBJ2-1 NA 14 TRBV7-9 NA
TGTGCCAGCAGCCCACGAGGTAGCGGGGAAGAGACCCAGTACTTC CASSPRGSGEETQYF TRBJ2-5 TRBD2 15 TRBV12-3/TRBV12-4 few
TGTGCCAGCAGCTCCCCAAGACTAGCATCCGAGCAGTACTTC CASSSPRLASEQYF TRBJ2-7 TRBD2 14 TRBV9 NA
TGTGCCAGCAGTGTCGAGAAAGCTTTCTTT CASSVEKAFF TRBJ1-1 NA 10 TRBV6-6 many
TGTGCCAGCAGTGAGGGGGCGCAAGGGGCCAACGTCCTGACTTTC CASSEGAQGANVLTF TRBJ2-6 TRBD1 15 TRBV7-3 NA
TGTGCCAGCAGCTTGGCACCGGCGGGCGAGCAGTACTTC CASSLAPAGEQYF TRBJ2-7 NA 13 TRBV7-9 NA
TGTGCCACCAGCAGGACAGGGAACACTGAAGCTTTCTTT CATSRTGNTEAFF TRBJ1-1 NA 13 TRBV15 NA
TGCAGTGCTAGCTCCCCGTTCAACTCCTACGAGCAGTACTTC CSASSPFNSYEQYF TRBJ2-7 NA 14 TRBV20-1 few
TGTGCCAGCAGCCCCCGCAGGGGGCAGCGAGAGACCCAGTACTTC CASSPRRGQRETQYF TRBJ2-5 TRBD1 15 TRBV14 few
TGTGCCAGCAGTCGTGACGGGGAGAACACTGAAGCTTTCTTT CASSRDGENTEAFF TRBJ1-1 NA 14 TRBV6-2/TRBV6-3 medium-sized
TGTGCCAGCCGACCGGACAGGGTGCCCTACGAGCAGTACTTC CASRPDRVPYEQYF TRBJ2-7 TRBD1 14 TRBV5-5 few
TGTGCCAGCCAACTCCCGGCGGACTATGGCTACACCTTC CASQLPADYGYTF TRBJ1-2 NA 13 TRBV2 few
TGCAGTGCTAGAGATCTCAGGGACACTGAAGCTTTCTTT CSARDLRDTEAFF TRBJ1-1 NA 13 TRBV20-1 NA
TGTGCCAGCAGTTTTCAGACAGATACGCAGTATTTT CASSFQTDTQYF TRBJ2-3 NA 12 TRBV28 NA
TGTGCCAGCACCATTCGAGACAGGACGATCACCGGGGAGCTGTTTTTT CASTIRDRTITGELFF TRBJ2-2 NA 16 TRBV7-9 NA
TGTGCCAGCAGCTTAGGTTCCTCTTTGAACACTGAAGCTTTCTTT CASSLGSSLNTEAFF TRBJ1-1 NA 15 TRBV7-9 NA
TGTGCCAGCAGTGCTGAAGCGGGGGGGACGCAGTATTTT CASSAEAGGTQYF TRBJ2-3 TRBD2 13 TRBV6-6 few
TGTGCCAGTAGTATACAGGGGGCAGAAGATACGCAGTATTTT CASSIQGAEDTQYF TRBJ2-3 TRBD1 14 TRBV19 NA